These 8 T cell receptor beta chains were all obtained from the same sample, sequenced in a study of blood T cell repertoires in COVID-19. Method: immunoSEQ multiplex PCR; TCRdb's copy keeps in-frame clones and lacks some. The repertoire holds under 200,000 clones, with roughly nine tenths as singletons. The specimen sequenced was PBMCs or T cells enriched from blood (not recorded which). These receptors were obtained from a woman between 18 and 30 years old who had recovered from COVID-19.

The rearrangement joins TRBV9 to TRBJ1-1, with D perhaps TRBD1 (5 bases). The CDR3 runs to 14 residues. Germline loops: CDR1 SGDLS, CDR2 YYNGEE. Trimming pared 1 base from V and 4 bases from J, leaving 11 bases between. The CDR3 sequence: CASSVMTQGTEAFF. DNA of the CDR3: TGTGCCAGCAGCGTAATGACCCAGGGCACTGAAGCTTTCTTT.

This rearrangement joins TRBV2 to TRBJ1-2, with D possibly being TRBD1 (5 bases). The CDR3 spans 10 residues. The V end was cut by 7 bases, the J end by 6 bases, with 6 bases between. Germline V lookup: CDR1 SNHLY, CDR2 FYNNEI. The CDR3 is CASKTDGYTF. Here the CDR3 DNA reads TGTGCCAGCAAGACAGATGGCTACACCTTC.

This clone has a handful of counts. CDR3 amino acids: CASSVYERGGFYEQYF. CDR3 bases: TGTGCCAGCAGCGTATACGAACGGGGGGGCTTCTACGAGCAGTACTTC. The chain carries TRBV9 and TRBJ2-7; 8 bases agree with TRBD2. The CDR3 has 16 residues. V lost 1 base and J lost 3; bases outside the gene matches: 9. Germline CDR1 reads SGDLS; CDR2 reads YYNGEE.

The genes are TRBV4-1 and TRBJ2-7, with 10 bases fitting TRBD1. Germline V gives CDR1 MGHRA, CDR2 YSYEKL. The V gene end was trimmed by 1 base and the J gene end by 4 bases; junction bases not matched to a gene: 7. This CDR3 has 16 amino acids. CDR3 DNA sequence: TGCGCCAGCAGCCAAGGTTCAGGACAGGGGGGTTACGAGCAGTACTTC. Translation: CASSQGSGQGGYEQYF.

This clone appeared a single time. The chain joins TRBV11-3 to TRBJ2-1, with no clear D. Per germline, CDR1 SGHNT and CDR2 YENEEA. V shed 5 bases and J shed 5 bases, with 13 bases lying between them. The CDR3 is 14 residues long. The DNA of the CDR3 is TGTGCCAGCAGCCCGACCTTGGAGAACAATGAGCAGTTCTTC. This sequence encodes CASSPTLENNEQFF. Complete variable domain (other parts from reference TRBV11-3 and TRBJ2-1): EAGVVQSPRYKIIEKKQPVAFWCNPISGHNTLYWYLQNLGQGPELLIRYENEEAVDDSQLPKDRFSAERLKGVDSTLKIQPAELGDSAVYLCASSPTLENNEQFFGPGTRLTVL.

This chain links TRBV6-2 or TRBV6-3 with TRBJ2-5; D possibly corresponds to TRBD2 (6 bases). V lost 4 bases and J lost 4, with 13 bases in between. Germline V gene lookup returns CDR1 MNHEY and CDR2 SVGEGT. This CDR3 has 14 residues. CDR3 amino acids: CASSSPRTIETQYF. CDR3 bases: TGTGCCAGCAGTTCCCCTCGGACTATAGAGACCCAGTACTTC.

This clone occurred once. This chain uses TRBV7-2 with TRBJ2-7; 14 positions match TRBD2. The length of the CDR3 is 14 residues. V gave up 4 bases and J gave up 6 bases; unmatched junction bases: 2. CDR1 and CDR2 (germline): SGHTA, FQGNSA. This CDR3 is CASSSGLAGGEQYF. In DNA, the CDR3 is TGTGCCAGCAGCTCCGGACTAGCGGGGGGCGAGCAGTACTTC.

This chain connects TRBV21-1 to TRBJ1-1; TRBD1 was called by the table and not checked on the DNA. TRBV21-1 is a listed pseudogene. CDR3 length equals 18 residues. For the CDR3, the DNA is TGTGCCAGCAGCAAAGCTAGACAGGGGGCATCGGGAAACACTGAAGCTTTCTTT. As protein: CASSKARQGASGNTEAFF.